A single TCR beta chain is shown here with its context. Antigen unknown. This record comes from a study of cytomegalovirus exposure and HLA in healthy donors. Study-wide results and caveats: A later look showed TCR association rates differing by HLA locus, highest for DRB1 and lowest for HLA-C. Presence/absence analyses rested on an assumption that sequencing depth was roughly uniform across donors.

PCR employed 60 Vbeta and 13 Jbeta primers. TCRdb's table, derived via immunoSEQ multiplex PCR, lists solely in-frame clones and lacks some. The table has over 100,000 clones, 76% seen once. This CDR3 contains 15 residues. CDR1 is SGHTA, CDR2 FQGTGA, per germline. V dropped 3 bases and J dropped 3 bases, with 15 bases sitting between them. Sample: PBMCs. The gene calls are TRBV7-3 and TRBJ2-7; possible D gene TRBD1, 6 bases. The clonotype comes from a woman in her 50s in good health and CMV-seropositive. The CDR3 spells CASSLIEQGSYEQYF. The CDR3 DNA reads TGTGCCAGCAGCTTGATCGAGCAGGGGAGCTACGAGCAGTACTTC.